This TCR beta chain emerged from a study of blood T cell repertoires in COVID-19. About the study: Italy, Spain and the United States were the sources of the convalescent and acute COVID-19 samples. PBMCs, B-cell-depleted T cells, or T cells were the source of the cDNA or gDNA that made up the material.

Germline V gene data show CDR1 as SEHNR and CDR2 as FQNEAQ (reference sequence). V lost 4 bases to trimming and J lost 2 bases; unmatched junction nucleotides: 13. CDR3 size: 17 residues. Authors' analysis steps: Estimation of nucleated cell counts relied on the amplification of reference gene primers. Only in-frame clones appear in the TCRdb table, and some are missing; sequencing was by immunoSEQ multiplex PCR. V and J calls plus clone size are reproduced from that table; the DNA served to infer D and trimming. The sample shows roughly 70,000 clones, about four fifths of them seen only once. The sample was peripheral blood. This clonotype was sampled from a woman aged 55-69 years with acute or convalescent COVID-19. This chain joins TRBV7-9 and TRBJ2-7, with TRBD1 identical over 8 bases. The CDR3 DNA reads TGTGCCAGCAGCTCTAATCTAGGACAGGGCGGTACCTACGAGCAGTACTTC. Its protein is CASSSNLGQGGTYEQYF.